Below are 8 T cell receptor beta chains sequenced from a single sample in a study of vaccination effects on CD4 cells after COVID-19. Antigen-specific CD4+ T cells were expanded (with viral peptide pools) by the ViraFEST assay ahead of sequencing. Following culture for more than 9 days, CD4+ T cells were isolated. Prior SARS-CoV-2 infection was absent in the vaccine recipients, as shown by negative nucleocapsid antibodies. Some clones are missing from TCRdb's copy, which holds only in-frame ones; the method was immunoSEQ multiplex PCR. The repertoire has 55,000 to 80,000 clones, approximately 79% of them found once; the top ten carry approximately 3.7%. Their specific antigens are unknown. Material: CD4+ T cells from PBMCs cultured with HCoV-OC43 spike peptides, obtained before COVID-19 vaccination. Regarding subset: HCoV-OC43 spike overlapping peptide pool stimulation. The receptors originated from a human donor who received a COVID-19 vaccine.

The chain recombines TRBV19 with TRBJ1-5; D possibly corresponds to TRBD1 (5 bases). The germline V gene has CDR1 LNHDA and CDR2 SQIVND (reference sequence). CDR3 length: 15 residues. V lost 4 bases and J lost 0, with 10 bases in between. CDR3 in DNA: TGTGCCAGTAGTAGACCGGGGGATAGCAATCAGCCCCAGCATTTT. Its protein is CASSRPGDSNQPQHF.

This clone came up once. The chain uses TRBV18 and TRBJ1-1; D call uncertain. V was cut by 0 bases and J by 1 base, with 9 bases left in between. Germline V CDR1 and CDR2: KGHSH, LQKENI. This CDR3 comprises 15 residues. This chain's CDR3 is CASSPPEAPNTEAFF. CDR3 DNA: TGTGCCAGCTCACCACCGGAGGCTCCGAACACTGAAGCTTTCTTT.

The genes are TRBV5-6 and TRBJ2-2; 8 nucleotides align to TRBD1. The CDR3 is 16 residues long. The V gene's germline CDR1 is SGHDT and CDR2 YYEEEE. Germline trimming cut 4 bases from V and 4 bases from J; bases unmatched to any gene: 9. CDR3 region: CASSPGQGSGTGELFF. The CDR3 DNA reads TGTGCCAGCAGCCCAGGACAGGGATCGGGCACCGGGGAGCTGTTTTTT.

The CDR3 here is CASSSLFSGTSRKGQYF. In nucleotides, the CDR3 is TGTGCCAGCAGCTCCCTTTTTTCCGGGACTAGCCGTAAAGGACAGTATTTT. This rearrangement joins TRBV3-1 (or the pseudogene TRBV3-2) to TRBJ2-3, with 9 bases matching TRBD2. The germline CDR1 and CDR2 sequences are LGHDT and YNNKEL (reference sequence). The CDR3 spans 17 residues. J gave up 12 bases and V 5 bases, and 21 bases lay outside the gene matches.

The gene calls are TRBV6-6 and TRBJ1-1, with 9 bases identical to TRBD1. Germline CDR1 and CDR2: MNHNY and SVGAGI (reference sequence). V lost 10 bases, J lost 6 bases, and 9 bases stayed unmatched. The CDR3 length is 13 residues. DNA for the CDR3: TGTGCCATCCGGGACAGGGAAGTCGCTGAAGCTTTCTTT. This codes for CAIRDREVAEAFF.

The sample holds a few counts of this clone. This rearrangement joins TRBV18 to TRBJ2-2; TRBD2 might be the D (5 bases). Germline V CDR1 and CDR2: KGHSH, LQKENI. Trimming shortened V by 3 bases and J by 1 base, and 12 bases separated the two germline ends. The CDR3 extends over 16 amino acids. CDR3 in DNA: TGTGCCAGCTCACCCGACCGTGCGGGGAACACCGGGGAGCTGTTTTTT. Its protein product is CASSPDRAGNTGELFF.

The gene calls are TRBV5-8 and TRBJ1-6; D gene uncertain. The CDR3 spans 13 residues. CDR1 and CDR2 from the germline V gene are SGHTS and YDEGEE. V dropped 0 bases and J dropped 2 bases, with 0 bases sitting between them. CDR3 sequence: CASSLAYNSPLHF. The CDR3 nucleotides read TGTGCCAGCAGCTTGGCCTATAATTCACCCCTCCACTTT.

The genes are TRBV7-8 and TRBJ1-2; TRBD1 matches at 10 bases. The CDR3 contains 16 residues. The V segment lost 1 base and the J segment 2 bases; nucleotides outside the gene matches: 4. CDR1 and CDR2 from the germline V gene are SGHVS and FQNEAQ. CDR3 bases: TGTGCCAGCAGCTTAGTTGGACAGGGGGTAAACTATGGCTACACCTTC. This translates into CASSLVGQGVNYGYTF.